The 16 T cell receptor beta chains given below trace back to one sample, sequenced in a study of vaccination effects on CD4 cells after COVID-19. These receptors have no known antigen. Clones were read by immunoSEQ multiplex PCR, and TCRdb kept only the in-frame ones, dropping some. The table has 25,000 or so clones, about 71% seen once. Expansion with viral peptide pools was applied to antigen-specific CD4+ T cells by the ViraFEST assay prior to sequencing. Isolating CD4+ T cells followed approximately nine days of culture. Vaccinated participants had no history of SARS-CoV-2 infection and tested negative for nucleocapsid antibodies. Here the sequenced sample was CD4+ T cells from PBMCs cultured with HCoV-OC43 spike peptides, taken before COVID-19 vaccination. The sample's subset: HCoV-OC43 spike overlapping peptide pool stimulation. These receptors all come from a human donor who received a COVID-19 vaccine.

This clone was counted a single time. This chain connects TRBV19 to TRBJ2-3; TRBD2 might be the D (5 bases). CDR1 LNHDA and CDR2 SQIVND come from the germline V gene (reference sequence). CDR3 length: 14 residues. V shed 5 bases and J shed 6 bases, with 15 bases lying between them. The CDR3, as DNA: TGTGCCAGTAGTCGGGAACGGTACAAGGATACGCAGTATTTT. This codes for CASSRERYKDTQYF.

The chain carries TRBV7-9 and TRBJ1-5; the match to TRBD1 covers 7 bases. J was trimmed by 3 bases and V by 2 bases; bases with no gene match: 7. Germline loops: CDR1 SEHNR, CDR2 FQNEAQ (reference sequence). This CDR3 has 16 residues. CDR3 nucleotides: TGTGCCAGCAGCTTATCCCTCGACAGGGACAATCAGCCCCAGCATTTT. It encodes CASSLSLDRDNQPQHF.

The chain joins TRBV9 to TRBJ1-2; D uncertain. Per germline, CDR1 SGDLS and CDR2 YYNGEE. V shed 4 bases and J shed 8 bases, with 12 bases lying between them. This CDR3 comprises 12 residues. CDR3 loop: CASSPSVGGYTF. The DNA for the CDR3 is TGTGCCAGCAGCCCCTCGGTTGGAGGCTACACCTTC.

This chain uses TRBV2 with TRBJ2-1; TRBD1 agrees at 8 bases. After removal of 6 bases from V and 3 bases from J, the junction contained 4 bases not matched to a gene. Looked up from germline, CDR1 is SNHLY and CDR2 is FYNNEI. The CDR3 extends over 14 amino acids. CDR3 sequence reads: CASRAGGYYNEQFF. The CDR3, as DNA: TGTGCCAGCAGGGCAGGGGGCTACTACAATGAGCAGTTCTTC.

The chain employs TRBV7-9 and TRBJ1-1; possibly TRBD1 for D (5 bases). The CDR3 contains 14 residues. Germline lookup yields CDR1 SEHNR and CDR2 FQNEAQ (reference sequence). V lost 3 bases and J lost 4, with 12 bases in between. The CDR3 here is CASSLGMRGTEAFF. In nucleotides, the CDR3 is TGTGCCAGCAGCTTGGGGATGAGGGGCACTGAAGCTTTCTTT.

The chain recombines TRBV21-1 with TRBJ2-2; the DNA was not compared with TRBD2, the D call given in the table. TRBV21-1 represents a pseudogene. This CDR3 comprises 18 residues. The CDR3 reads CASSKSQGGGENTGELFF. CDR3 bases: TGTGCCAGCAGCAAAAGCCAAGGAGGAGGCGAGAACACCGGGGAGCTGTTTTTT.

This sequence joins TRBV5-5 and TRBJ2-2; TRBD2 aligns across 11 bases. This CDR3 spans 17 amino acids. Germline V lookup: CDR1 SGHKS, CDR2 YYEKEE (reference sequence). V was clipped by 3 bases and J by 2 bases; unmatched bases: 6. The CDR3 sequence: CASSSVTSGSNTGELFF. The CDR3 coding sequence is TGTGCCAGCAGCTCGGTAACTAGCGGGAGTAACACCGGGGAGCTGTTTTTT.

The chain has TRBV15 and TRBJ2-7; D is unclear. Between the trimmed V and J ends, which lost 0 bases and 9 bases, there was a span of 9 bases. The CDR3 has 12 amino acids. Germline CDR1 LNHNV, CDR2 YYDKDF (reference sequence). CDR3 in amino acids: CATSRDRSVQYF. The CDR3 DNA reads as TGTGCCACCAGCAGAGATCGGTCCGTGCAGTACTTC.

The chain links TRBV5-1 to TRBJ2-5; 14 nucleotides line up with TRBD2. CDR3 length equals 17 residues. J was trimmed by 4 bases and V by 4 bases; bases with no gene match: 9. Germline CDR1 is SGHRS and CDR2 is YFSETQ. CDR3 in DNA: TGCGCCAGCAGCCCGACTAGCGGGAGGGTGCGGGGAGAGACCCAGTACTTC. Residues: CASSPTSGRVRGETQYF.

The V and J genes are TRBV5-4 and TRBJ2-3; 7 nucleotides align to TRBD1. Trimming at V came to 3 bases and at J to 4 bases, leaving 8 bases not matched to a gene. Germline CDR1 and CDR2: SGHNT and YYREEE (reference sequence). This CDR3 is 15 amino acids long. In DNA, the CDR3 is TGTGCCAGCAGCTGGGACAGTCTGCGCGCAGATACGCAGTATTTT. This sequence encodes CASSWDSLRADTQYF.

V usage is TRBV29-1 and J usage is TRBJ2-5, with D hard to call. The V gene lost 4 bases and the J gene lost 0 bases, with 9 bases spanning the gap. Per germline, CDR1 SQVTM and CDR2 ANQGSEA. The CDR3 runs 13 residues. The CDR3 DNA sequence: TGCAGCGTTGCTCAGCAGGACCAAGAGACCCAGTACTTC. It yields the protein CSVAQQDQETQYF.

This clone has a handful of counts. This chain uses TRBV7-2 with TRBJ2-3; D gene uncertain. The germline V gene encodes CDR1 SGHTA and CDR2 FQGNSA. With 3 bases removed from V and 0 bases from J, the gap between germline ends came to 4 bases. The CDR3 is 13 residues long. CDR3 sequence (DNA): TGTGCCAGCAGCTTGATGAGCACAGATACGCAGTATTTT. Translation: CASSLMSTDTQYF.

This clone was detected only once. The rearrangement uses TRBV13 and TRBJ2-5; the D gene could be TRBD1 or TRBD2 (5 bases each). Trimming pared 7 bases from V and 1 base from J, leaving 10 bases between. The CDR3 extends over 13 amino acids. The germline V gene has CDR1 PRHDT and CDR2 FYEKMQ (reference sequence). The CDR3 loop reads CASTGTFQETQYF. The CDR3 DNA follows: TGTGCCAGCACAGGGACCTTCCAAGAGACCCAGTACTTC.

The chain uses TRBV6-5 and TRBJ2-1, with D perhaps TRBD1 (6 bases). The germline V gene encodes CDR1 MNHEY and CDR2 SVGAGI. Trimming stripped 2 bases from V and 7 bases from J, with 15 bases between. This CDR3 spans 15 amino acids. The DNA of the CDR3 is TGTGCCAGCAGTTACACAGGGTCGCCCTGGAATGAGCAGTTCTTC. It specifies CASSYTGSPWNEQFF.

This clone came up a few times. The chain joins TRBV13 to TRBJ2-3; possibly TRBD2 for D (7 bases). The V end was cut by 2 bases, the J end by 3 bases, with 27 bases between. The CDR3 is 20 residues long. From germline, CDR1 is PRHDT and CDR2 FYEKMQ (reference sequence). In DNA form, the CDR3 reads TGTGCCAGCAGCTTACAGGACCGATTATGGGGGGGCGAAGGGACAGATACGCAGTATTTT. It specifies CASSLQDRLWGGEGTDTQYF.

The CDR3 sequence: CAIRGDSNQPQHF. CDR3 sequence (DNA): TGTGCCATCAGGGGGGATAGCAATCAGCCCCAGCATTTT. This chain uses TRBV10-3 with TRBJ1-5, with a tentative D call TRBD1 (5 bases). V was clipped by 6 bases and J by 0 bases, with 6 bases between them. CDR3 size: 13 residues. The V gene's germline CDR1 is ENHRY and CDR2 SYGVKD.